This is a list of T cell receptor beta chains from one sample in a study of post-analysis software for immune sequencing data. TCRdb ran MiXCR on the PCR reads and lists one entry per CDR3 protein. The sample carries over 300,000 distinct CDR3 sequences, roughly 38% recorded once. Specimen: blood. The receptors stem from a girl between 10 and 17 years old with multiple sclerosis. CDR3s include the opening cysteine and the closing phenylalanine or tryptophan. The order of the fields is V gene, clone size, J gene, D gene, CDR3 length, CDR3 DNA, CDR3 protein. D genes are given only for firm matches. Size values are once, few and many counts, or a class for expanded clones, and some rows have none.

V gene: TRBV2
clone size: few
J gene: TRBJ2-1
D gene: .
CDR3 length: 11
CDR3 DNA: TGTGCCAGCTTCAAGTACAATGAGCAGTTCTTC
CDR3 protein: CASFKYNEQFF

V gene: TRBV20-1
clone size: .
J gene: TRBJ2-7
D gene: .
CDR3 length: 16
CDR3 DNA: TGCAGTGCTAGAGATGAGGGTGCAGGGACCCACTACGAGCAGTACTTC
CDR3 protein: CSARDEGAGTHYEQYF

V gene: TRBV6-5
clone size: .
J gene: TRBJ2-2
D gene: TRBD2
CDR3 length: 16
CDR3 DNA: TGTGCCAGCAAAGGACTAGCGGGGGGGGACACCGGGGAGCTGTTTTTT
CDR3 protein: CASKGLAGGDTGELFF

V gene: TRBV12-3/TRBV12-4
clone size: once
J gene: TRBJ2-2
D gene: .
CDR3 length: 16
CDR3 DNA: TGTGCCAGCAGTACCAGTTCAGGGGGGCGCACCGGGGAGCTGTTTTTT
CDR3 protein: CASSTSSGGRTGELFF

V gene: TRBV12-3/TRBV12-4
clone size: few
J gene: TRBJ1-4
D gene: .
CDR3 length: 14
CDR3 DNA: TGTGCCAGCAGACCAGGGGCAACTAATGAAAAACTGTTTTTT
CDR3 protein: CASRPGATNEKLFF

V gene: TRBV5-1
clone size: few
J gene: TRBJ2-3
D gene: .
CDR3 length: 15
CDR3 DNA: TGCGCCAGCAGCAGGGCGGCTTCTGCCACAGATACGCAGTATTTT
CDR3 protein: CASSRAASATDTQYF

V gene: TRBV11-2
clone size: once
J gene: TRBJ1-1
D gene: TRBD1
CDR3 length: 14
CDR3 DNA: TGTGCCAGCAGCCCGGGACAGGGGGTCACTGAAGCTTGCTTT
CDR3 protein: CASSPGQGVTEACF

V gene: TRBV20-1
clone size: .
J gene: TRBJ1-5
D gene: .
CDR3 length: 11
CDR3 DNA: TGCAGTGCTAGTTCCCCTGACAGGTTGCATTTT
CDR3 protein: CSASSPDRLHF

V gene: TRBV12-3/TRBV12-4
clone size: .
J gene: TRBJ2-5
D gene: TRBD2
CDR3 length: 15
CDR3 DNA: TGTGCCAGCAGTGTTAGCGGGGGAGGAGAGGAGACCCAGTACTTC
CDR3 protein: CASSVSGGGEETQYF

V gene: TRBV3-1
clone size: .
J gene: TRBJ2-1
D gene: TRBD2
CDR3 length: 13
CDR3 DNA: TGTGCCAGCAGCCAAGAACGGCTAGCGGGGAGGTTCTTC
CDR3 protein: CASSQERLAGRFF

V gene: TRBV2
clone size: .
J gene: TRBJ1-5
D gene: TRBD1
CDR3 length: 15
CDR3 DNA: TGTGCCAGCAGTGAGTGGACAGGGGTCAATCAGCCCCAGCATTTT
CDR3 protein: CASSEWTGVNQPQHF

V gene: TRBV6-1
clone size: .
J gene: TRBJ2-1
D gene: .
CDR3 length: 14
CDR3 DNA: TGTGCCAGCAGACTAGCCACCACCTACAATGAGCAGTTCTTC
CDR3 protein: CASRLATTYNEQFF

V gene: TRBV7-9
clone size: .
J gene: TRBJ2-7
D gene: .
CDR3 length: 13
CDR3 DNA: TGTGCCAGCAGCTTAGACCCAGGCCACGAGCAGTACTTC
CDR3 protein: CASSLDPGHEQYF

V gene: TRBV9
clone size: .
J gene: TRBJ2-1
D gene: .
CDR3 length: 15
CDR3 DNA: TGTGCCAGCAGCGTAGCCACGAGCTCCTACAATGAGCAGTTCTTC
CDR3 protein: CASSVATSSYNEQFF

V gene: TRBV4-2
clone size: .
J gene: TRBJ2-3
D gene: TRBD2
CDR3 length: 16
CDR3 DNA: TGTGCCAGCAGCCAGGGGCCTAGCGGGGGCACAGATACGCAGTATTTT
CDR3 protein: CASSQGPSGGTDTQYF

V gene: TRBV12-3/TRBV12-4
clone size: few
J gene: TRBJ2-5
D gene: .
CDR3 length: 14
CDR3 DNA: TGTGCCAGCAGTTTTGAGACAACCCCGGAGACCCAGTACTTC
CDR3 protein: CASSFETTPETQYF

V gene: TRBV2
clone size: few
J gene: TRBJ2-7
D gene: .
CDR3 length: 12
CDR3 DNA: TGTGCCAGCAGACCCGACTTGTACGAGCAGTACTTC
CDR3 protein: CASRPDLYEQYF

V gene: TRBV29-1
clone size: many
J gene: TRBJ2-7
D gene: .
CDR3 length: 14
CDR3 DNA: TGCAGCGTTGAAAGCGGCTACCCTCCCTACGAGCAGTACTTC
CDR3 protein: CSVESGYPPYEQYF

V gene: TRBV6-2/TRBV6-3
clone size: .
J gene: TRBJ2-6
D gene: .
CDR3 length: 14
CDR3 DNA: TGTGCCAGCAATACAAACTCTGGGGCCAACGTCCTGACTTTC
CDR3 protein: CASNTNSGANVLTF

V gene: TRBV6-2/TRBV6-3
clone size: many
J gene: TRBJ2-7
D gene: .
CDR3 length: 13
CDR3 DNA: TGTGCCAGCACCTCCGTGGGCTCCTACGAGCAGTACTTC
CDR3 protein: CASTSVGSYEQYF

V gene: TRBV7-3
clone size: few
J gene: TRBJ2-6
D gene: .
CDR3 length: 17
CDR3 DNA: TGTGCCAGCAGCCCACAGGGGGGGGCCTTTGGGGCCAACGTCCTGACTTTC
CDR3 protein: CASSPQGGAFGANVLTF

V gene: TRBV20-1
clone size: .
J gene: TRBJ2-7
D gene: TRBD1
CDR3 length: 14
CDR3 DNA: TGCAGTGCTAGAGACAGGGGGCGCTTGTACGAGCAGTACTTC
CDR3 protein: CSARDRGRLYEQYF

V gene: TRBV5-1
clone size: once
J gene: TRBJ2-7
D gene: .
CDR3 length: 14
CDR3 DNA: TGCGCCAGCAGCTTAGGGGGGACCATCTACGAGCAGTACTTC
CDR3 protein: CASSLGGTIYEQYF

V gene: TRBV2
clone size: .
J gene: TRBJ1-2
D gene: TRBD1
CDR3 length: 14
CDR3 DNA: TGTGCCAGCTCGCCCTGGCAGGGGGCGTATGGCTACACCTTC
CDR3 protein: CASSPWQGAYGYTF

V gene: TRBV7-6
clone size: .
J gene: TRBJ2-3
D gene: .
CDR3 length: 16
CDR3 DNA: TGTGCCAGCAGCTTAGTAGGGGGGCCCAACACAGATACGCAGTATTTT
CDR3 protein: CASSLVGGPNTDTQYF

V gene: TRBV7-9
clone size: .
J gene: TRBJ2-2
D gene: .
CDR3 length: 13
CDR3 DNA: TGTGCCAGCAGCTTATCATCTGCCGGGGAGCTGTTTTTT
CDR3 protein: CASSLSSAGELFF

V gene: TRBV7-3
clone size: .
J gene: TRBJ2-2
D gene: TRBD1
CDR3 length: 14
CDR3 DNA: TGTGCCAGCAGCCCCGGACAGGAGGCTAGGGAGCTGTTTTTT
CDR3 protein: CASSPGQEARELFF

V gene: TRBV7-3
clone size: .
J gene: TRBJ2-5
D gene: .
CDR3 length: 14
CDR3 DNA: TGTGCCAGCAGCTTACGTCATGGGGAAGAGACCCAGTACTTC
CDR3 protein: CASSLRHGEETQYF

V gene: TRBV20-1
clone size: few
J gene: TRBJ2-1
D gene: .
CDR3 length: 13
CDR3 DNA: TGCAGTGCTAGACTTTCAACCCACAATGAGCAGTTCTTC
CDR3 protein: CSARLSTHNEQFF

V gene: TRBV7-9
clone size: few
J gene: TRBJ2-5
D gene: TRBD2
CDR3 length: 14
CDR3 DNA: TGTGCCAGCAGCTCAGCGGGGGGTCAAGAGACCCAGTACTTC
CDR3 protein: CASSSAGGQETQYF

V gene: TRBV11-2
clone size: .
J gene: TRBJ2-5
D gene: .
CDR3 length: 14
CDR3 DNA: TGTGCCAGCAGCTCTTCTAGCGCGCAAGAGACCCAGTACTTC
CDR3 protein: CASSSSSAQETQYF

V gene: TRBV5-1
clone size: few
J gene: TRBJ1-1
D gene: .
CDR3 length: 14
CDR3 DNA: TGCGCCAGCAGCCCGCAGACAGAGAACACTGAAGCTTTCTTT
CDR3 protein: CASSPQTENTEAFF

V gene: TRBV5-6
clone size: few
J gene: TRBJ2-5
D gene: .
CDR3 length: 17
CDR3 DNA: TGTGCCAGCAGCCTCAAGGCGGGGCGTTGGGGGCAAGAGACCCAGTACTTC
CDR3 protein: CASSLKAGRWGQETQYF

V gene: TRBV21-1
clone size: .
J gene: TRBJ1-1
D gene: .
CDR3 length: 15
CDR3 DNA: TGTGCCAGCAGCAAGGCAGGCTCTATGAACACTGAAGCTTTCTTT
CDR3 protein: CASSKAGSMNTEAFF

V gene: TRBV6-1
clone size: .
J gene: TRBJ1-1
D gene: .
CDR3 length: 16
CDR3 DNA: TGTGCCAGCAGCCGAAGAAGTAGGGCCATGAACACTGAAGCTTTCTTT
CDR3 protein: CASSRRSRAMNTEAFF

V gene: TRBV21-1
clone size: few
J gene: TRBJ2-3
D gene: .
CDR3 length: 18
CDR3 DNA: TGTGCCAGCAGCAATATTAGCGGGGGGTCTTGGTTCACAGATACGCAGTATTTT
CDR3 protein: CASSNISGGSWFTDTQYF

V gene: TRBV20-1
clone size: few
J gene: TRBJ2-2
D gene: .
CDR3 length: 13
CDR3 DNA: TGCAGTGCTAGAGATACCGCCACCGGGGAGCTGTTTTTT
CDR3 protein: CSARDTATGELFF

V gene: TRBV12-3/TRBV12-4
clone size: .
J gene: TRBJ2-3
D gene: .
CDR3 length: 14
CDR3 DNA: TGTGCCGGCAGTTTAGCGCTGAGAGCAGATACGCAGTATTTT
CDR3 protein: CAGSLALRADTQYF

V gene: TRBV10-3
clone size: few
J gene: TRBJ1-1
D gene: .
CDR3 length: 14
CDR3 DNA: TGTGCCATCAGTGAGAGCCGCATGAACACTGAAGCTTTCTTT
CDR3 protein: CAISESRMNTEAFF

V gene: TRBV5-1
clone size: .
J gene: TRBJ2-1
D gene: .
CDR3 length: 17
CDR3 DNA: TGCGCCAGCAGCTGGCCCATGGCAGGGGGGTCCTACAATGAGCAGTTCTTC
CDR3 protein: CASSWPMAGGSYNEQFF

V gene: TRBV20-1
clone size: .
J gene: TRBJ2-7
D gene: TRBD1
CDR3 length: 15
CDR3 DNA: TGCAGTGCTAGAGATTATGAACAGGGGGCGTACGAGCAGTACTTC
CDR3 protein: CSARDYEQGAYEQYF

V gene: TRBV29-1
clone size: .
J gene: TRBJ2-7
D gene: .
CDR3 length: 16
CDR3 DNA: TGCAGCGTTGAAGAACTCGAGGGTAGCTCCTACAATGAGCAGTACTTC
CDR3 protein: CSVEELEGSSYNEQYF

V gene: TRBV7-9
clone size: few
J gene: TRBJ1-2
D gene: TRBD1
CDR3 length: 18
CDR3 DNA: TGTGCCAGCAGCTTCGCGTCCCGGGACAGACCAAGGAACTATGGCTACACCTTC
CDR3 protein: CASSFASRDRPRNYGYTF

V gene: TRBV7-3
clone size: .
J gene: TRBJ2-1
D gene: TRBD2
CDR3 length: 15
CDR3 DNA: TGTGCCAGCAACGTGGGACTAGCGGGGACCAATGAGCAGTTCTTC
CDR3 protein: CASNVGLAGTNEQFF

V gene: TRBV7-2
clone size: .
J gene: TRBJ1-4
D gene: .
CDR3 length: 15
CDR3 DNA: TGTGCCAGCAGCCGATCGGGAGGAACTAATGAAAAACTGTTTTTT
CDR3 protein: CASSRSGGTNEKLFF